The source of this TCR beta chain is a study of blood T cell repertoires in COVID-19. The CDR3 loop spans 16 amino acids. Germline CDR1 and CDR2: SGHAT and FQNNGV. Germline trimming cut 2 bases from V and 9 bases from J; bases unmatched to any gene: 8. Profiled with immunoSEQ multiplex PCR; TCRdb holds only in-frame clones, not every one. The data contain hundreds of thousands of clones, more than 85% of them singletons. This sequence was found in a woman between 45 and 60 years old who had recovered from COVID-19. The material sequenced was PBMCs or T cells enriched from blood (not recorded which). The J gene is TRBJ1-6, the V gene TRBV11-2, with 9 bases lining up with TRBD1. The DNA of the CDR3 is TGTGCCAGCAGCTTACCGGACAGGGGCATATTTTCACCCCTCCACTTT. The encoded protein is CASSLPDRGIFSPLHF.